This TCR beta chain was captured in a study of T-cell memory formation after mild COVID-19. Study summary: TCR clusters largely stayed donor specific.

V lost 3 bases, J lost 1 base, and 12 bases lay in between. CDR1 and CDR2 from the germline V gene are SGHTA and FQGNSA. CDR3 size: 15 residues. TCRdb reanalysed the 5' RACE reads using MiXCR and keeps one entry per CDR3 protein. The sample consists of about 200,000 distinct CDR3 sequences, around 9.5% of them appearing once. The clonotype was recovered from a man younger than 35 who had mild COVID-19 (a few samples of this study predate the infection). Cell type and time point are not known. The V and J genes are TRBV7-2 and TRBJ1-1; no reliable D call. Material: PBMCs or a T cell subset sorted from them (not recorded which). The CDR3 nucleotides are TGTGCCAGCAGCTTGACCCCAGACCAGAACACTGAAGCTTTCTTT. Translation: CASSLTPDQNTEAFF.